Each of the 7 T cell receptor beta chains below was sequenced from the same sample in a study of T cell repertoires in cytomegalovirus infection. No antigen is known for these receptors. MiXCR was run by TCRdb on the reads, yielding one entry per CDR3 protein. The table has 69,000 or so distinct CDR3 sequences, around 28% seen once. Source: CD8+ T cells from cultured PBMCs, taken from culture after CMV antigen stimulation. The source of these receptors is a human donor in good health (CMV status not recorded). Some clones in this sample may be carry-over from other donors' samples.

The J gene is TRBJ2-1, the V gene TRBV7-6; no firm D call. This CDR3 is 14 amino acids long. Trimming stripped 5 bases from V and 5 bases from J, with 13 bases between. The germline CDR1 and CDR2 sequences are SGHVS and FNYEAQ. The CDR3 is CASSPEEYDNEQFF. The DNA for the CDR3 is TGTGCCAGCAGCCCCGAGGAGTATGACAATGAGCAGTTCTTC.

For the CDR3, the DNA is TGTGCCATCAAGGTTGACAGGGACTACGAGCAGTACTTC. As protein: CAIKVDRDYEQYF. V is TRBV10-3 and J is TRBJ2-7; 7 bases align to TRBD1. Germline CDR1 ENHRY, CDR2 SYGVKD. The CDR3 has 13 amino acids. The V and J ends lost 7 bases and 3 bases, in that order; junction bases with no gene match: 6.

The chain combines TRBV28 with TRBJ2-7; no clear D gene. V lost 7 bases and J 2 bases, leaving 6 bases between the germline ends. CDR1 is MDHEN and CDR2 is SYDVKM in the germline V gene. This CDR3 comprises 11 residues. The CDR3 protein is CASTTTYEQYF. The CDR3 DNA sequence: TGTGCCAGCACCACAACCTACGAGCAGTACTTC.

This clonotype came up many times. The chain joins TRBV7-2 to TRBJ1-2, with D possibly being TRBD1 (5 bases). The CDR3 extends over 15 amino acids. V was shortened by 1 base and J by 5 bases, with 14 bases between the two germline ends. Germline CDR1 and CDR2: SGHTA and FQGNSA. CDR3 nucleotide sequence: TGTGCCAGCAGCTTAGTTTCGGGGGGAGAATATGGCTACACCTTC. Protein: CASSLVSGGEYGYTF.

Many counts were recorded for this clonotype. This chain joins TRBV28 and TRBJ2-1; 10 bases fit TRBD2. This CDR3 has 16 amino acids. V lost 6 bases, J lost 5 bases, and 10 bases stayed unmatched. Germline V gene lookup returns CDR1 MDHEN and CDR2 SYDVKM. The DNA of the CDR3 is TGTGCCAGCAGCTACGGAGGACTAGCGGTTCACAATGAGCAGTTCTTC. Encoded protein: CASSYGGLAVHNEQFF.

The gene calls are TRBV7-9 and TRBJ1-1; 9 positions match TRBD1. V was pared by 5 bases and J by 4 bases, with 8 bases of the junction left unmatched. The CDR3 has 15 residues. CDR1 and CDR2 (germline): SEHNR, FQNEAQ (reference sequence). The CDR3: CASSLHRGQGTEAFF. CDR3 in DNA: TGTGCCAGCAGCCTCCACAGGGGGCAGGGCACTGAAGCTTTCTTT.

In its sample, this clonotype was seen a few times. The J gene is TRBJ1-1, the V gene TRBV27; no definite D call. The CDR3 runs to 12 residues. Germline CDR1 MNHEY, CDR2 SMNVEV (reference sequence). V was cut by 5 bases and J by 5 bases, with 9 bases left in between. The CDR3 region is CASSALGTEAFF. CDR3 coding DNA: TGTGCCAGCAGTGCCCTAGGAACTGAAGCTTTCTTT.